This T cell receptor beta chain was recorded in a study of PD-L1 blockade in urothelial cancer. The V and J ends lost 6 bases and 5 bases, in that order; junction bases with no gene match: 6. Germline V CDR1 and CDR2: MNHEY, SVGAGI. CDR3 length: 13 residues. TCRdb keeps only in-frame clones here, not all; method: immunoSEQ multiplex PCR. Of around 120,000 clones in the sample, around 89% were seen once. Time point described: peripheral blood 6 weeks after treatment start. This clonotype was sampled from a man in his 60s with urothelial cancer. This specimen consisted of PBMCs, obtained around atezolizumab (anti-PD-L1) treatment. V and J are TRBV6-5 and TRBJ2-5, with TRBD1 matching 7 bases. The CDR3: CASRQRGPETQYF. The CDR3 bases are TGTGCCAGCAGACAGAGGGGGCCGGAGACCCAGTACTTC.